This T cell receptor (beta chain) is drawn from a study of regulatory T cells after allogeneic stem cell transplantation listed by TCRdb under 2018. Regarding the complete study: Patients were grouped by whether acute graft-versus-host disease developed within 100 days after stem cell transplantation. CD4+CD25+CD127- regulatory T cells were isolated from patient PBMCs by fluorescence-activated cell sorting. Conventional CD4+ T cells defined as CD4+CD25+/-CD127+ were also sorted and TCR-sequenced for comparison in the study. The study compared the TCR repertoire of regulatory T cells after allogeneic stem cell transplantation in patients who had acute graft-versus-host disease versus patients who did not.

In light of the paper, this sample's time point label describes: 30 days after allogeneic hematopoietic stem cell transplantation. At 30 days after allogeneic hematopoietic stem cell transplantation, peripheral blood mononuclear cells were collected from the patients. Looking up the germline V gene yields CDR1 SGHTA and CDR2 FQGTGA. V was cut back by 5 bases and J by 9 bases, leaving a gap of 11 bases between them. The CDR3 covers 12 residues, taking in both the cysteine and the phenylalanine. Only the CDR3 DNA stays, 36 bases, in frame from base 1. This clonotype was seen once. Its recognized antigen is unknown. Per-nucleotide qualities are absent, and no much larger clonotype sits a single base away. One read alone is a weak basis. Broad study findings and their caveats: No significant difference in conventional CD4+ T-cell repertoire diversity was found between patients with and without graft-versus-host disease. In non-GvHD patients, the top 10 regulatory T-cell clones took up a significantly larger share of the repertoire, which suggests expansion of presumably allo-specific protective clones. Because the patient sample size was small, the findings needed validation in a larger cohort. The regulatory T-cell TCR repertoire was less diverse and more focused in patients without graft-versus-host disease than in patients with graft-versus-host disease. No regulatory T-cell clones were found to be shared by all patients, and no significant correlation was observed between sorted cell numbers and the inverse Simpson index.

Sequencing took place on an Illumina MiSeq. After the RNA was reverse transcribed with the SMARTer RACE cDNA Amplification kit, the TCR beta CDR3 region was amplified. The RNeasy Mini Kit was used to extract RNA from the sorted cells. Illumina paired-end sequencing was used to sequence the TCR beta amplicons. For the original study's pipeline: MiXCR, VDJtools and the tcR R package were used for TCR repertoire analysis. The inverse Simpson index was used to measure diversity, and clones were grouped as rare, small, medium or expanded based on each clone's proportion of the repertoire. TCRdb applied fastp at Q25 and MiXCR to the public reads, then kept only in-frame beta chains. Each entry is one CDR3 protein sequence, shown with its most common DNA and genes. TCRdb's processing, not the study's, gives the V and J calls here. The table for this sample lists some 5,000 distinct CDR3 sequences; more than 95% of them were counted only once. About 37% of the sample goes to the ten largest clones.

This sequence was found in a human patient who had an allogeneic stem cell transplant, so the T cells may come from the graft donor. The sample consisted of sorted CD4+ T cells from blood (whether regulatory or conventional is not recorded), taken 30 days after allogeneic stem cell transplant. The chain couples TRBV7-3 to TRBJ2-1; there is no confident call for the D gene. The DNA reads as follows: TGTGCCAGCAGCGCGTATACGGCTGAGCAGTTCTTC. It translates to CASSAYTAEQFF.